These 16 T cell receptor beta chains originate from one sample sequenced in a study of Graves' ophthalmopathy and Graves' hyperthyroidism. For repertoire sequencing, the TCR beta CDR3 regions were amplified from RNA transcripts. First-round RT-PCR with HTBI primers preceded a second-round multiplex PCR. A single record per CDR3 protein comes from TCRdb applying MiXCR to the multiplex PCR reads. The top ten clones hold approximately 8.2% of a sample with about 210,000 distinct CDR3 sequences, around 28% of them seen once. Sequencing was performed on peripheral blood. These receptors were taken from a man aged 50 to 60 with Graves' ophthalmopathy.

The chain uses TRBV27 and TRBJ2-7; a possible D gene is TRBD1 (5 bases). Between the trimmed V and J ends, which lost 7 bases and 0 bases, there was a span of 16 bases. In germline, CDR1 is MNHEY, CDR2 SMNVEV (reference sequence). The CDR3 has 15 residues. The CDR3 DNA follows: TGTGCCAGCACCCCTCGGCCAGGGTTCTCCTACGAGCAGTACTTC. Residues: CASTPRPGFSYEQYF.

This chain uses TRBV11-2 with TRBJ2-7, with TRBD2 matching over 12 bases. This CDR3 contains 16 residues. Trimming removed 6 bases from V and 6 bases from J; junction bases left unmatched: 12. Germline CDR1 is SGHAT and CDR2 is FQNNGV. CDR3 DNA: TGTGCCAGCAGTTTACTAGCGGGAGGTCCCCTACGCGAGCAGTACTTC. Its translation: CASSLLAGGPLREQYF.

This chain uses TRBV28 with TRBJ2-7; D is unresolved. Germline V gene sequence: CDR1 MDHEN, CDR2 SYDVKM. V lost 4 bases and J 6 bases, leaving 7 bases between the germline ends. The CDR3 spans 11 residues. The CDR3 here is CASSWNFEQYF. CDR3 in DNA: TGTGCCAGCAGTTGGAATTTCGAGCAGTACTTC.

The table lists this clonotype with many counts. This chain connects TRBV6-2 or TRBV6-3 to TRBJ2-5; TRBD1 might be the D (7 bases). CDR3 length: 14 amino acids. The germline gives CDR1 MNHEY, CDR2 SVGEGT. The germline V and J ends were trimmed by 7 bases and 5 bases, with 17 bases remaining between them. The CDR3 loop is CASKGGQVGETQYF. The CDR3 nucleotides are TGTGCCAGCAAGGGAGGACAGGTAGGGGAGACCCAGTACTTC.

This clonotype was detected many times. V is TRBV12-3 or TRBV12-4 and J is TRBJ1-5, with D hard to call. The CDR3 runs to 15 residues. V was cut by 6 bases and J by 0 bases, with 12 bases left in between. CDR3 nucleotides: TGTGCCAGCAGCGAGGACGGAGATAGCAATCAGCCCCAGCATTTT. It specifies CASSEDGDSNQPQHF.

This chain links TRBV6-1 with TRBJ2-7; TRBD1 matches 10 bases. The length of the CDR3 is 15 residues. The germline CDR1 and CDR2 sequences are MNHNS and SASEGT. J was trimmed by 5 bases and V by 2 bases; bases with no gene match: 6. This CDR3 reads CASSEWTGGQHEQYF. CDR3 nucleotide sequence: TGTGCCAGCAGTGAATGGACAGGGGGTCAACACGAGCAGTACTTC.

V is TRBV10-3 and J is TRBJ1-1; D is unresolved. Trimming cost V 3 bases and J 9 bases, with 8 bases left between them. In germline, CDR1 is ENHRY, CDR2 SYGVKD. This CDR3 is built from 11 residues. The CDR3 loop reads CAISDGSQAFF. DNA of the CDR3: TGTGCCATCAGTGATGGTAGCCAAGCTTTCTTT.

This clonotype was seen many times. V gene TRBV28 combines with J gene TRBJ1-1; tentative D call: TRBD1 (6 bases). Trimming left V 3 bases short and J 3 bases short, with 14 bases between. The CDR3 has 15 residues. Germline V gene data show CDR1 as MDHEN and CDR2 as SYDVKM. The CDR3 reads CASSFPGVSDTEAFF. CDR3 nucleotide sequence: TGTGCCAGCAGTTTCCCAGGGGTCAGTGACACTGAAGCTTTCTTT. Full variable domain (rest looked up from reference TRBV28 and TRBJ1-1): DVKVTQSSRYLVKRTGEKVFLECVQDMDHENMFWYRQDPGLGLRLIYFSYDVKMKEKGDIPEGYSVSREKKERFSLILESASTNQTSMYLCASSFPGVSDTEAFFGQGTRLTVV.

This clonotype was seen many times. The V and J genes are TRBV24-1 and TRBJ2-5; the D is unclear. The CDR3 extends over 12 amino acids. Germline V lookup: CDR1 KGHDR, CDR2 SFDVKD. Trimming shortened V by 2 bases and J by 6 bases, and 6 bases separated the two germline ends. The CDR3 nucleotides read TGTGCCACCAGTGATTCTTTCCAGACCCAGTACTTC. Residues: CATSDSFQTQYF.

This clonotype was seen many times. The J gene is TRBJ2-2, the V gene TRBV12-3 or TRBV12-4, with 8 bases lining up with TRBD1. The CDR3 is 15 amino acids. V lost 6 bases to trimming and J lost 8 bases; unmatched junction nucleotides: 11. The CDR3 DNA reads as TGTGCCAGCAGGTCGGAGGGGGACAGGAGGGGGGAGCTGTTTTTT. Protein product: CASRSEGDRRGELFF.

V gene TRBV28 combines with J gene TRBJ2-7, with 10 positions matching TRBD1. CDR3 length: 15 amino acids. Germline assignment: CDR1 MDHEN and CDR2 SYDVKM. The ends lost 6 bases at V and 1 base at J; junction bases unmatched: 6. For the CDR3, the DNA is TGTGCCAGCAGGTTACCGGGACAGGGGTCCTACGAGCAGTACTTC. Amino acid sequence: CASRLPGQGSYEQYF.

The V call is TRBV7-3, the J call TRBJ2-5; D tentatively fits TRBD1 or TRBD2 (5 bases each). Per germline, CDR1 SGHTA and CDR2 FQGTGA. The V and J ends lost 1 base and 3 bases respectively, with 12 bases between them. The CDR3 extends over 15 amino acids. As DNA, the CDR3 is TGTGCCAGCAGCTTAAAGGCAGGGAGAGAAGAGACCCAGTACTTC. Translation gives CASSLKAGREETQYF.

This clonotype was observed many times. The chain uses TRBV28 and TRBJ2-3; 7 nucleotides align to TRBD1. This CDR3 is 14 amino acids long. V shed 6 bases, J shed 1 base, and the junction held 4 bases outside the gene matches. Germline CDR1 is MDHEN and CDR2 is SYDVKM. Written as DNA, the CDR3 is TGTGCCAGCAGGTCCACAGGGGGCACAGATACGCAGTATTTT. Amino acid sequence: CASRSTGGTDTQYF.

The table lists this clonotype with many counts. The V and J genes are TRBV20-1 and TRBJ2-7; tentatively, D is TRBD1 (5 bases). This CDR3 has 12 residues. Between the trimmed V and J ends, which lost 6 bases and 3 bases, there was a span of 12 bases. Germline assignment: CDR1 DFQATT and CDR2 SNEGSKA (reference sequence). The CDR3 spells CSARIDSYEQYF. The CDR3 DNA reads as TGCAGTGCCAGAATTGACAGCTACGAGCAGTACTTC.

The chain couples TRBV6-1 to TRBJ1-2; D gene unclear. Germline assignment: CDR1 MNHNS and CDR2 SASEGT. Trimming stripped 9 bases from V and 4 bases from J, with 15 bases between. This CDR3 is built from 13 residues. CDR3 region: CASTEGGVYGYTF. CDR3 nucleotides: TGTGCCAGTACTGAGGGCGGGGTCTATGGCTACACCTTC.

This clonotype appeared many times. The chain joins TRBV29-1 to TRBJ2-2; possible D gene TRBD1, 7 bases. The CDR3 has 15 amino acids. Trimming pared 6 bases from V and 2 bases from J, leaving 16 bases between. Germline loops: CDR1 SQVTM, CDR2 ANQGSEA. CDR3 DNA: TGCAGCGTCGCTGTGACAGGGACTAACACCGGGGAGCTGTTTTTT. This translates into CSVAVTGTNTGELFF.